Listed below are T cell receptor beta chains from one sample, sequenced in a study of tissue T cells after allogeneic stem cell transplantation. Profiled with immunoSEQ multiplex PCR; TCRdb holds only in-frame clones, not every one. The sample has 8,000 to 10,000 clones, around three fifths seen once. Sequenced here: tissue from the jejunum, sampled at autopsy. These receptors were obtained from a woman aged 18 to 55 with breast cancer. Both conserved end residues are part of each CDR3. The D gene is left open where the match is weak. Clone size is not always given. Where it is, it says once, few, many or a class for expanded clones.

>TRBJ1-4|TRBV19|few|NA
TGTGCCAGTAGTATAGATCGCGAGACAGATAATGAAAAACTGTTTTTT
CASSIDRETDNEKLFF
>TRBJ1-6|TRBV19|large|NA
TGTGCCAGTAGTATAACCCGGGGCAGCTTTTCACCCCTCCACTTT
CASSITRGSFSPLHF
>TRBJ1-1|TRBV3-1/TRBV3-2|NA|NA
TGTGCCAGCAGCCAAGGCGGCAGTCTGGGGGGCGGTGAAGCTTTCTTT
CASSQGGSLGGGEAFF
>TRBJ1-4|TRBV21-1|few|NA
TGTGCCAGCACCAAACCCCTTGCAACTAATGAAAAACTGTTTTTT
CASTKPLATNEKLFF
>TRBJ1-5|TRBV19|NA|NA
TGTGCCAGTAGTACCCGGGTTTTGGGGTACGGTCAGCCCCAGCATTTT
CASSTRVLGYGQPQHF
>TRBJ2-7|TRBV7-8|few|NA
TGTGCCAGCAGCTTGAGCTCCTACGAGCAGTACTTC
CASSLSSYEQYF
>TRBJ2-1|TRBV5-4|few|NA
TGTGCCAGCAGCTCCAGGAGCTCCTACAATGAGCAGTTCTTC
CASSSRSSYNEQFF
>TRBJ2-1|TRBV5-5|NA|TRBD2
TGTGCCAGCAGCATTAGCGGGGGGGCCGGAGGTGAGCAGTTCTTC
CASSISGGAGGEQFF
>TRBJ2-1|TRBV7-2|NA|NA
TGTGCCAGCAGCTTAGCCGTTGGAGGCCACAATGAGCAGTTCTTC
CASSLAVGGHNEQFF
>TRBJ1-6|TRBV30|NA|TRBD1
TGTGCCTGGAAAGGGACAGGGGGCAATTCACCCCTCCACTTT
CAWKGTGGNSPLHF
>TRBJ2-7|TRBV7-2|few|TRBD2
TGTGCCAGCAGCTTAGAAGGGACTAGCGGTTCCTACGAGCAGTACTTC
CASSLEGTSGSYEQYF
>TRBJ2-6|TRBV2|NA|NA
TGTGCCAGCAGTGAGACAAGACCTGGGGCCAACGTCCTGACTTTC
CASSETRPGANVLTF
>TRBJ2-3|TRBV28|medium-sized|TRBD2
TGTGCCAGCAGGTTAGCGGGCGTCCCCACAGATACGCAGTATTTT
CASRLAGVPTDTQYF
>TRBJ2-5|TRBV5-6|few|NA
TGTGCCAGCAGCTTGGAGGCTTCGGGGATATTAGGCCAAGAGACCCAGTACTTC
CASSLEASGILGQETQYF
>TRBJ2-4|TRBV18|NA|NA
TGTGCCAGCTCACACGATCGACAGACCGGCATTCAGTACTTC
CASSHDRQTGIQYF
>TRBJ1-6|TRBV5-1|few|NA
TGCGCCAGCAGCTTGGATCCCGGGCGCCTGAGTTCACCCCTCCACTTT
CASSLDPGRLSSPLHF
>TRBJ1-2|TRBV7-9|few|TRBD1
TGTGCCAGCAGCTTAGACAGGGGGCGCGATGGCTACACCTTC
CASSLDRGRDGYTF
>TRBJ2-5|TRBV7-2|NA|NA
TGTGCCAGCAGCTTAGACGAAGGGTACCAAGAGACCCAGTACTTC
CASSLDEGYQETQYF
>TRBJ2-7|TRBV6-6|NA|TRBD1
TGTGCCAGCAGCCCTAGACTAGACAGGGGGGTCTGGGAGCAGTACTTC
CASSPRLDRGVWEQYF
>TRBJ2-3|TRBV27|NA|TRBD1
TGTGCCAGCAGTTTACGGGGGACAGGGACCGAAAACACAGATACGCAGTATTTT
CASSLRGTGTENTDTQYF
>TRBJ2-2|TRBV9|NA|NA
TGTGCCAGCAGCGTATACAGGGCGAACACCGGGGAGCTGTTTTTT
CASSVYRANTGELFF
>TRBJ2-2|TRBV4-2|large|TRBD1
TGTGCCAGCAGCCAAGATACTCCGGGACAGGGTGTTGCCGGGGAGCTGTTTTTT
CASSQDTPGQGVAGELFF